These 28 T cell receptor beta chains came from one sample sequenced in a study of cytomegalovirus exposure and HLA in healthy donors. The PCR employed 60 Vbeta primers together with 13 Jbeta primers. Libraries were prepared by immunoSEQ multiplex PCR; TCRdb keeps only in-frame clonotypes and omits some of them. This sample has roughly 160,000 clones; almost 80% occur once, and the top ten carry approximately 1.3%. The sample taken for sequencing was PBMCs. Receptors originate from a man aged 25 to 40 in good health and CMV-seronegative.

J is TRBJ1-2 and V is TRBV6-5, with a possible D match to TRBD1 (6 bases). The V gene lost 7 bases and the J gene lost 14 bases, with 20 bases spanning the gap. The CDR3 spans 12 residues. Germline-derived CDR1 and CDR2 are MNHEY and SVGAGI. CDR3 sequence (DNA): TGTGCCAGCACCCCAGGAGACAGGCCCCAAACCTTC. As protein: CASTPGDRPQTF.

The V call is TRBV14, the J call TRBJ1-1; D not certain. Deletions cut 3 bases from V and 0 bases from J, with 8 bases between. The CDR3 is 14 amino acids. Germline loops: CDR1 SGHDN, CDR2 FVKESK. The CDR3 region is CASSQYTLNTEAFF. The CDR3 region has the DNA TGTGCCAGCAGCCAGTACACCCTGAACACTGAAGCTTTCTTT.

The genes are TRBV7-3 and TRBJ2-3; the match to TRBD2 covers 8 bases. The CDR3 is made up of 15 amino acids. Trimming removed 5 bases from V and 7 bases from J; junction bases left unmatched: 11. Per the germline V gene, CDR1 is SGHTA and CDR2 is FQGTGA. CDR3 nucleotides: TGTGCCAGCAGCCCCGGGGTTAGCGGGGTTCATACGCAGTATTTT. As protein: CASSPGVSGVHTQYF. Combining the CDR3 with reference TRBV7-3 and TRBJ2-3 gives the whole variable domain GAGVSQTPSNKVTEKGKYVELRCDPISGHTALYWYRQSLGQGPEFLIYFQGTGAADDSGLPNDRFFAVRPEGSVSTLKIQRTERGDSAVYLCASSPGVSGVHTQYFGPGTRLTVL.

This clone was detected only once. In nucleotides, the CDR3 is TGTGCCAGCAGCCCCTCAGGGCCCTCTGGGGCCAACGTCCTGACTTTC. It translates to CASSPSGPSGANVLTF. This sequence joins TRBV7-2 and TRBJ2-6; D possibly corresponds to TRBD1 (5 bases). From germline, CDR1 is SGHTA and CDR2 FQGNSA. The CDR3 length is 16 residues. Trimming left V 5 bases short and J 0 bases short, with 11 bases between.

CDR3 DNA: TGCAGCGTGACGGACAGGAAGAGCACAGATACGCAGTATTTT. It translates to CSVTDRKSTDTQYF. V usage is TRBV29-1 and J usage is TRBJ2-3; 7 nucleotides agree with TRBD1. The J segment lost 0 bases and the V segment lost 6 bases, leaving 6 bases of the junction unmatched. CDR1 and CDR2 from the germline V gene are SQVTM and ANQGSEA. CDR3 length: 14 amino acids.

The rearrangement uses TRBV4-3 and TRBJ1-6, with D possibly TRBD1 on 5 matching bases. Germline-derived CDR1 and CDR2 are LGHNA and YSLEER. Between the trimmed V and J ends, which lost 6 bases and 8 bases, there was a span of 14 bases. The CDR3 runs to 14 residues. This CDR3 reads CASSGGGGDSPLHF. The CDR3 nucleotides read TGCGCCAGCAGTGGGGGAGGAGGGGATTCACCCCTCCACTTT.

The V gene is TRBV7-9, the J gene TRBJ2-7, with D possibly being TRBD1 (6 bases). Trimming shortened V by 5 bases and J by 0 bases, and 17 bases separated the two germline ends. The CDR3 spans 16 residues. The germline gives CDR1 SEHNR, CDR2 FQNEAQ (reference sequence). The CDR3 DNA reads as TGTGCCAGCAGCCCAAGGACAGTGGGATTCTCCTACGAGCAGTACTTC. Protein sequence: CASSPRTVGFSYEQYF.

V gene TRBV11-1 combines with J gene TRBJ2-5, with 13 bases fitting TRBD2. The germline V gene has CDR1 SGHAT and CDR2 FQDESV (reference sequence). This CDR3 has 17 residues. V lost 1 base, J lost 5 bases, and 7 bases stayed unmatched. CDR3: CASSLELAGGPVETQYF. The DNA of the CDR3 is TGTGCCAGCAGCTTAGAACTAGCGGGAGGGCCGGTGGAGACCCAGTACTTC.

The rearrangement joins TRBV6-6 to TRBJ2-3; TRBD2 matches 12 bases. This CDR3 is 16 amino acids long. Trimming cost V 5 bases and J 5 bases; bases outside gene matches: 8. Germline assignment: CDR1 MNHNY and CDR2 SVGAGI (reference sequence). This CDR3 reads CASSLPLAGGRDTQYF. The CDR3 nucleotides read TGTGCCAGCAGTCTTCCCCTAGCGGGGGGGAGAGATACGCAGTATTTT.

The chain links TRBV19 to TRBJ2-5; 11 nucleotides match TRBD2. J gave up 1 base and V 4 bases, and 5 bases lay outside the gene matches. Germline V CDR1 and CDR2: LNHDA, SQIVND (reference sequence). CDR3 size: 16 residues. The CDR3, as DNA: TGTGCCAGTAGTAATCTAGCGGGGGGTTTCCAAGAGACCCAGTACTTC. It yields the protein CASSNLAGGFQETQYF.

This clone was detected only a few times. The chain uses TRBV2 and TRBJ2-1; maybe TRBD1 (6 bases). CDR3 size: 14 residues. V was pared by 4 bases and J by 8 bases, with 15 bases between. CDR1 SNHLY and CDR2 FYNNEI come from the germline V gene. The CDR3 DNA reads TGTGCCAGCAGTGCCCTCCAGGGGTTGGATGAGCAGTTCTTC. Translated: CASSALQGLDEQFF.

This clone occurred once. The J gene is TRBJ2-2, the V gene TRBV10-3; TRBD2 might be the D (7 bases). This CDR3 contains 14 residues. V lost 8 bases and J 7 bases, leaving 17 bases between the germline ends. Germline CDR1 and CDR2: ENHRY and SYGVKD. In nucleotides, the CDR3 is TGTGCCATCGGAACGTCGAGGGGGGGCGGGGAGCTGTTTTTT. Translated: CAIGTSRGGGELFF.

The chain combines TRBV5-1 with TRBJ2-2; TRBD1 matches at 10 bases. This CDR3 comprises 15 residues. Germline V lookup: CDR1 SGHRS, CDR2 YFSETQ. V gave up 7 bases and J gave up 3 bases; unmatched junction bases: 6. The CDR3 DNA follows: TGCGCCAGCCACTCCGGGACAGGGGACACCGGGGAGCTGTTTTTT. Translated: CASHSGTGDTGELFF.

The chain has TRBV5-8 and TRBJ2-1; 10 nucleotides align to TRBD2. CDR1 and CDR2 (germline): SGHTS, YDEGEE. V lost 4 bases, J lost 3 bases, and 7 bases stayed unmatched. CDR3 length: 16 residues. CDR3 sequence reads: CASSAGTSVLYNEQFF. The CDR3 nucleotides are TGTGCCAGCAGCGCCGGGACTAGCGTACTCTACAATGAGCAGTTCTTC.

This chain connects TRBV29-1 to TRBJ2-7; TRBD2 matches 8 bases. V lost 6 bases, J lost 4 bases, and 2 bases stayed unmatched. The germline V gene has CDR1 SQVTM and CDR2 ANQGSEA. The length of the CDR3 is 11 residues. CDR3 DNA sequence: TGCAGCGTCGGGAGGGGATACGAGCAGTACTTC. This translates into CSVGRGYEQYF.

CDR3 amino acids: CASSSPGTGGTNEQFF. CDR3 nucleotides: TGTGCCAGCAGCTCGCCCGGGACAGGGGGGACCAATGAGCAGTTCTTC. The V and J genes are TRBV7-9 and TRBJ2-1; 11 bases match TRBD1. Per the germline V gene, CDR1 is SEHNR and CDR2 is FQNEAQ (reference sequence). The CDR3 totals 16 residues. V shed 4 bases and J 6 bases; nucleotides not matched to a gene: 8.

The chain recombines TRBV5-6 with TRBJ2-3; 8 bases line up with TRBD1. V trimming: 1 base; J trimming: 6 bases; junction bases outside the gene matches: 7. The CDR3 covers 15 residues. Germline values: CDR1 SGHDT, CDR2 YYEEEE. This CDR3 reads CASSLKTGGTDTQYF. CDR3 coding DNA: TGTGCCAGCAGCTTGAAAACAGGGGGAACGGATACGCAGTATTTT.

This chain links TRBV5-6 with TRBJ1-2; D gene unclear. Germline V gene data show CDR1 as SGHDT and CDR2 as YYEEEE. Trimming shortened V by 1 base and J by 6 bases, and 7 bases separated the two germline ends. This CDR3 comprises 12 residues. CDR3 DNA: TGTGCCAGCAGCTTGTGGAGGGATGGCTACACCTTC. Its protein product is CASSLWRDGYTF.

This clone has just one count. The chain employs TRBV5-7 and TRBJ2-2; weak D call: TRBD2 (5 bases). TRBV5-7 is an open reading frame, and its role is uncertain. The CDR3 covers 17 residues. Trimming removed 2 bases at V and 2 bases at J, with 16 bases between. In DNA form, the CDR3 reads TGTGCCAGCAGCTTCGAGGGAATTGGCCCCAACACCGGGGAGCTGTTTTTT. The encoded protein is CASSFEGIGPNTGELFF.

The chain combines TRBV15 with TRBJ2-3; TRBD2 is a possible D gene (6 bases). Deletions cut 3 bases from V and 2 bases from J, with 15 bases between. The germline V gene has CDR1 LNHNV and CDR2 YYDKDF (reference sequence). The CDR3 has 16 amino acids. The CDR3 DNA reads TGTGCCACCAGCAGGTACCGGGAGCAGTACACAGATACGCAGTATTTT. Protein: CATSRYREQYTDTQYF.

This chain connects TRBV28 to TRBJ1-1; weak D call: TRBD1 (5 bases). CDR1 and CDR2 from the germline V gene are MDHEN and SYDVKM. The ends were cut back, 7 bases at V and 11 bases at J, with 20 bases in the middle. The CDR3 runs 13 residues. The CDR3 DNA is TGTGCCAGCACCCCCCCAGGGATTACACCTGCTTTCTTT. Protein: CASTPPGITPAFF.

This CDR3 reads CASRFRDSSAGANVLTF. CDR3 coding DNA: TGTGCCAGCCGATTCCGGGACAGTTCTGCTGGGGCCAACGTCCTGACTTTC. V and J are TRBV7-2 and TRBJ2-6; 7 nucleotides match TRBD1. Germline-derived CDR1 and CDR2 are SGHTA and FQGNSA. The V gene end was trimmed by 8 bases and the J gene end by 2 bases; junction bases not matched to a gene: 12. This CDR3 is built from 17 residues.

This clone has a handful of counts. The chain joins TRBV7-2 to TRBJ2-7, with 12 positions matching TRBD2. The ends lost 1 base at V and 4 bases at J; junction bases unmatched: 8. Germline V gene lookup returns CDR1 SGHTA and CDR2 FQGNSA. CDR3 size: 17 residues. The CDR3 bases are TGTGCCAGCAGCTTAGTAGGCCAACTAGCGGGAGGATACGAGCAGTACTTC. Its translation: CASSLVGQLAGGYEQYF.

This clone was picked up a small number of times. The J gene is TRBJ2-7, the V gene TRBV7-2, with 7 bases fitting TRBD2. The CDR3 runs to 13 residues. J gave up 0 bases and V 6 bases, and 2 bases lay outside the gene matches. Germline lookup yields CDR1 SGHTA and CDR2 FQGNSA. The CDR3 reads CASRAGVSYEQYF. DNA of the CDR3: TGTGCCAGCAGGGCGGGAGTCTCCTACGAGCAGTACTTC. Together with reference TRBV7-2 and TRBJ2-7, the CDR3 gives the full variable domain: GAGVSQSPSNKVTEKGKDVELRCDPISGHTALYWYRQSLGQGLEFLIYFQGNSAPDKSGLPSDRFSAERTGGSVSTLTIQRTQQEDSAVYLCASRAGVSYEQYFGPGTRLTVT.

A single count supports this clone. The V gene is TRBV7-2, the J gene TRBJ2-1; TRBD2 might be the D (6 bases). V was clipped by 5 bases and J by 4 bases, with 18 bases between them. The CDR3 contains 16 residues. The germline V gene encodes CDR1 SGHTA and CDR2 FQGNSA. CDR3 sequence reads: CASSKLGSGRYNEQFF. The DNA for the CDR3 is TGTGCCAGCAGCAAGCTTGGTAGCGGTAGATACAATGAGCAGTTCTTC.

V usage is TRBV7-9 and J usage is TRBJ1-2, with TRBD1 matching over 7 bases. CDR1 and CDR2 from the germline V gene are SEHNR and FQNEAQ (reference sequence). V lost 3 bases, J lost 8 bases, and 6 bases stayed unmatched. The CDR3 has 13 amino acids. CDR3 DNA: TGTGCCAGCAGCTTCGACAGGGTAGGGGGCTACACCTTC. Translated, it gives CASSFDRVGGYTF.

The chain uses TRBV28 and TRBJ2-1; perhaps TRBD1 as D (6 bases). CDR1 and CDR2 (germline): MDHEN, SYDVKM. Deletions cut 10 bases from V and 0 bases from J, with 19 bases between. The length of the CDR3 is 16 residues. The CDR3 is CATASGDAHSYNEQFF. The CDR3 bases are TGTGCCACCGCCTCAGGGGACGCGCACTCCTACAATGAGCAGTTCTTC. Using reference TRBV28 and TRBJ2-1 for the parts outside the CDR3, the full variable domain is DVKVTQSSRYLVKRTGEKVFLECVQDMDHENMFWYRQDPGLGLRLIYFSYDVKMKEKGDIPEGYSVSREKKERFSLILESASTNQTSMYLCATASGDAHSYNEQFFGPGTRLTVL.

This sequence joins TRBV10-3 and TRBJ2-7, with D hard to call. Trimming removed 8 bases from V and 3 bases from J, with 8 bases in between. The CDR3 runs to 11 residues. Germline assignment: CDR1 ENHRY and CDR2 SYGVKD. CDR3 amino acids: CAIQNSYEQYF. As DNA, the CDR3 is TGTGCCATCCAGAACAGCTACGAGCAGTACTTC.